These 19 T cell receptor beta chains were sequenced from one sample in a study of beta chain features in type 1 diabetes. What was sequenced were expressed TCRB transcripts, since all of the isolated RNA had been reverse transcribed. Sequencing used immunoSEQ multiplex PCR; TCRdb keeps in-frame clones, though not all of them. The table lists around 160,000 clones, about 51% of them singletons, with roughly 0.4% in the top ten. Sequencing was performed on Tregs from blood. These receptors were obtained from a man between 18 and 29 years old in good health.

This chain joins TRBV7-2 and TRBJ1-1; D is perhaps TRBD1 (6 bases). The CDR3 spans 14 residues. Germline CDR1 and CDR2: SGHTA and FQGNSA. The V end was cut by 5 bases, the J end by 6 bases, with 16 bases between. DNA for the CDR3: TGTGCCAGCAGCGGCGCCGGGACATTCCCTGAAGCTTTCTTT. Its translation: CASSGAGTFPEAFF.

The chain has TRBV9 and TRBJ1-1; TRBD1 agrees at 8 bases. This CDR3 spans 17 amino acids. Unmatched junction bases numbered 8, after V lost 0 bases and J lost 1 base. CDR1 is SGDLS and CDR2 is YYNGEE in the germline V gene. CDR3 sequence reads: CASSVGTGLRENTEAFF. CDR3 coding DNA: TGTGCCAGCAGCGTAGGGACAGGGCTGCGGGAGAACACTGAAGCTTTCTTT.

V usage is TRBV6-5 and J usage is TRBJ2-1; tentatively, D is TRBD2 (5 bases). The ends were cut back, 6 bases at V and 7 bases at J, with 13 bases in the middle. The germline V gene has CDR1 MNHEY and CDR2 SVGAGI. There are 13 residues in the CDR3. The CDR3 region is CASRKIATNEQFF. DNA of the CDR3: TGTGCCAGCAGGAAGATAGCGACGAATGAGCAGTTCTTC.

A word on this clone: Other DNA sequences within the sample encode an identical CDR3. The chain recombines TRBV6-1 with TRBJ2-1; tentative D call: TRBD1 (5 bases). Per the germline V gene, CDR1 is MNHNS and CDR2 is SASEGT. The CDR3 loop spans 16 amino acids. V lost 1 base and J 5 bases, leaving 15 bases between the germline ends. In nucleotides, the CDR3 is TGTGCCAGCAGTGAAGACACAGGTTTAATGGACAATGAGCAGTTCTTC. It specifies CASSEDTGLMDNEQFF.

The chain employs TRBV7-3 and TRBJ2-3, with D perhaps TRBD1 (5 bases). The CDR3 is made up of 15 amino acids. The V end lost 2 bases, the J end lost 3 bases, and 12 bases lay between the germline ends. Germline V gene sequence: CDR1 SGHTA, CDR2 FQGTGA. CDR3 DNA sequence: TGTGCCAGCAGCTTACTGGCCAGGGAAACAGATACGCAGTATTTT. Translated: CASSLLARETDTQYF.

This clone was recorded a few times. The chain employs TRBV5-1 and TRBJ1-2, with 8 bases that match TRBD1. CDR1 is SGHRS, CDR2 YFSETQ, per germline. The CDR3 runs 15 residues. The V gene end was trimmed by 4 bases and the J gene end by 0 bases; junction bases not matched to a gene: 5. The CDR3 nucleotides are TGCGCCAGCAGCCCCAGGGGGCCGTCTAACTATGGCTACACCTTC. Its translation is CASSPRGPSNYGYTF.

CDR3 amino acids: CASRQGGYGSPLHF. The CDR3 coding sequence is TGTGCCAGCAGACAGGGCGGGTATGGTTCACCCCTCCACTTT. The chain recombines TRBV2 with TRBJ1-6, with D possibly being TRBD1 (6 bases). The V gene lost 6 bases and the J gene lost 9 bases, with 15 bases spanning the gap. The CDR3 has 14 amino acids. CDR1 SNHLY and CDR2 FYNNEI come from the germline V gene.

A single count supports this clone. This chain uses TRBV5-4 with TRBJ2-2; possibly TRBD1 for D (5 bases). Trimming took 7 bases from V and 0 from J, leaving 13 bases between them. Germline V lookup: CDR1 SGHNT, CDR2 YYREEE (reference sequence). The CDR3 runs 15 residues. CDR3 nucleotide sequence: TGTGCCAGCTCACCAAGGGGTCCGAACACCGGGGAGCTGTTTTTT. Amino acids: CASSPRGPNTGELFF.

This chain connects TRBV7-9 to TRBJ2-7; D might be TRBD2 (6 bases). The germline V gene encodes CDR1 SEHNR and CDR2 FQNEAQ (reference sequence). V was pared by 5 bases and J by 6 bases, with 17 bases between. The CDR3 sequence is 14 residues long. This CDR3 reads CASSPTGSWSEQYF. The CDR3 coding sequence is TGTGCCAGCAGCCCCACCGGGAGTTGGAGCGAGCAGTACTTC.

The chain employs TRBV18 and TRBJ1-1; D is possibly TRBD1 (5 bases). The germline CDR1 and CDR2 sequences are KGHSH and LQKENI. There are 15 residues in the CDR3. Trimming stripped 3 bases from V and 4 bases from J, with 15 bases between. The CDR3 loop is CASSPNGRGVTEAFF. For the CDR3, the DNA is TGTGCCAGCTCACCGAACGGACGGGGGGTCACTGAAGCTTTCTTT.

This chain joins TRBV4-3 and TRBJ1-1; 7 nucleotides align to TRBD1. Germline values: CDR1 LGHNA, CDR2 YSLEER. The CDR3 length is 15 residues. The V and J ends lost 1 base and 5 bases, in that order; junction bases with no gene match: 7. In DNA, the CDR3 is TGCGCCAGCAGCCAAGTCCTGGACAGGTTGACTGAAGCTTTCTTT. Its protein product is CASSQVLDRLTEAFF.

The chain uses TRBV7-8 and TRBJ1-5; the match to TRBD1 covers 7 bases. Germline V gene data show CDR1 as SGHVS and CDR2 as FQNEAQ. Trimming cost V 1 base and J 10 bases; bases outside gene matches: 10. CDR3 length: 15 amino acids. CDR3 loop: CASSLGRTGISPQHF. The CDR3, as DNA: TGTGCCAGCAGCTTAGGGAGGACAGGCATCAGCCCCCAGCATTTT.

Comment on this clone: Its ends do not fully match the called genes, so a read error is possible. The chain links TRBV29-1 to TRBJ1-2; a possible D gene is TRBD1 (5 bases). The CDR3 runs 11 residues. The germline V gene encodes CDR1 SQVTM and CDR2 ANQGSEA. The CDR3 bases are TGCAGCGTTGAAGGAGGAGGGACCTTCGCCTTC. Encoded protein: CSVEGGGTFAF.

This clone showed up just a few times. This sequence joins TRBV18 and TRBJ2-7, with 10 bases fitting TRBD2. Germline V gene lookup returns CDR1 KGHSH and CDR2 LQKENI. V shed 0 bases and J 3 bases; nucleotides not matched to a gene: 5. CDR3 size: 16 residues. The CDR3 DNA reads as TGTGCCAGCTCACCACCTAGCGGGGGGCTAAGCTACGAGCAGTACTTC. Encoded protein: CASSPPSGGLSYEQYF.

This chain uses TRBV19 with TRBJ2-7, with TRBD1 matching over 8 bases. V shed 4 bases and J 9 bases; nucleotides not matched to a gene: 8. The CDR3 runs to 13 residues. In germline, CDR1 is LNHDA, CDR2 SQIVND (reference sequence). This CDR3 reads CASSTRQGSVQYF. CDR3 nucleotide sequence: TGTGCCAGTAGTACCCGACAGGGGAGTGTGCAGTACTTC.

The chain uses TRBV30 and TRBJ2-1; D might be TRBD2 (5 bases). This CDR3 has 14 residues. Germline V gives CDR1 GTSNPN, CDR2 SVGIG (reference sequence). Trimming pared 0 bases from V and 8 bases from J, leaving 14 bases between. CDR3 nucleotide sequence: TGTGCCTGGAGTGTGATAGTCGTTAGCGATGAGCAGTTCTTC. Its translation: CAWSVIVVSDEQFF.

This clone came up a few times. The chain couples TRBV7-3 to TRBJ2-6; 7 nucleotides line up with TRBD1. The CDR3 has 17 amino acids. Germline trimming cut 5 bases from V and 0 bases from J; bases unmatched to any gene: 7. Germline CDR1 SGHTA, CDR2 FQGTGA. This CDR3 is CASSPWTGPSGANVLTF. The CDR3 nucleotides are TGTGCCAGCAGCCCATGGACAGGCCCCTCTGGGGCCAACGTCCTGACTTTC. Complete variable domain (other parts from reference TRBV7-3 and TRBJ2-6): GAGVSQTPSNKVTEKGKYVELRCDPISGHTALYWYRQSLGQGPEFLIYFQGTGAADDSGLPNDRFFAVRPEGSVSTLKIQRTERGDSAVYLCASSPWTGPSGANVLTFGAGSRLTVL.

The chain joins TRBV5-6 to TRBJ2-7; a weak D match, TRBD1 (5 bases). Germline values: CDR1 SGHDT, CDR2 YYEEEE. The CDR3 is 11 residues long. With 3 bases removed from V and 7 bases from J, the gap between germline ends came to 8 bases. CDR3 in amino acids: CASSSGWEQYF. CDR3 coding DNA: TGTGCCAGCAGCTCAGGGTGGGAGCAGTACTTC.

On this clone itself: Other DNA sequences in the sample encode the same CDR3. This chain joins TRBV29-1 and TRBJ2-3, with D possibly TRBD2 on 6 matching bases. The CDR3 consists of 11 residues. V was pared by 6 bases and J by 3 bases, with 7 bases between. CDR1 and CDR2 (germline): SQVTM, ANQGSEA. DNA for the CDR3: TGCAGCGTCCGGGGGACAGATACGCAGTATTTT. It translates to CSVRGTDTQYF.